This T cell receptor (beta chain) is drawn from a study of CD8 T cells in ankylosing spondylitis. Each CDR3 protein gets one entry after TCRdb re-called the 5' RACE reads with MiXCR. The repertoire holds more than 200,000 distinct CDR3 sequences, with about 24% as singletons. The length of the CDR3 is 14 residues. From germline, CDR1 is DFQATT and CDR2 SNEGSKA (reference sequence). J lost 1 base, V lost 6 bases, and 4 bases had no gene match. This sequence joins TRBV20-1 and TRBJ2-2; 8 bases map to TRBD2. The source is a male donor with ankylosing spondylitis or in good health (not recorded which). Material: blood, either unsorted or a sorted T cell fraction (not recorded which). CDR3 DNA sequence: TGCAGTGCAATGCTAGCGGGGAACACCGGGGAGCTGTTTTTT. Translating it yields CSAMLAGNTGELFF.